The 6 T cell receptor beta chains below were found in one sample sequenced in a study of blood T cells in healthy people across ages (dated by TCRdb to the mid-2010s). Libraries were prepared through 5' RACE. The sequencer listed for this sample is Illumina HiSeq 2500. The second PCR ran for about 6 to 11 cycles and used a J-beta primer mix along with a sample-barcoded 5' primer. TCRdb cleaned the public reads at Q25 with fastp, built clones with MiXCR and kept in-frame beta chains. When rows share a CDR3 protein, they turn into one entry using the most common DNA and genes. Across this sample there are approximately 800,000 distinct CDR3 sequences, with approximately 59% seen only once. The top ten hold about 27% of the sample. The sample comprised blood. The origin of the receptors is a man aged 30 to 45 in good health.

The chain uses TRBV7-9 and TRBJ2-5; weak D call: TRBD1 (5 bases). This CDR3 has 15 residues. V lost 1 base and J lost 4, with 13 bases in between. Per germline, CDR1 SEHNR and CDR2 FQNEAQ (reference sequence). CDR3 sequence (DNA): TGTGCCAGCAGCTTAGATGTCAGGGCAGCAGAGACCCAGTACTTC. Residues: CASSLDVRAAETQYF.

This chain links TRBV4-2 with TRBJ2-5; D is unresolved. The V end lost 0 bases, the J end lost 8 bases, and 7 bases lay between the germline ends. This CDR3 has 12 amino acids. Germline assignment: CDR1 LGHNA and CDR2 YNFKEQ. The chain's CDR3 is CASSQDLQTQYF. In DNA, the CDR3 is TGTGCCAGCAGCCAAGATTTGCAAACCCAGTACTTC.

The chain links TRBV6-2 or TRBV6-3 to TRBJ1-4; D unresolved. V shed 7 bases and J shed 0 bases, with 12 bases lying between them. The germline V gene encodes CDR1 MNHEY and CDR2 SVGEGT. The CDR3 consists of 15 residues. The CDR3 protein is CASTGGGATNEKLFF. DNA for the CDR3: TGTGCCAGCACCGGAGGAGGCGCAACTAATGAAAAACTGTTTTTT.

The CDR3 nucleotides are TGCAGCGCATGTGCGGGGGGGCCGACAGATACGCAGTATTTT. It yields the protein CSACAGGPTDTQYF. The chain links TRBV29-1 to TRBJ2-3; 9 nucleotides align to TRBD2. V shed 7 bases, J shed 3 bases, and the junction held 8 bases outside the gene matches. The germline V gene encodes CDR1 SQVTM and CDR2 ANQGSEA. There are 14 residues in the CDR3.

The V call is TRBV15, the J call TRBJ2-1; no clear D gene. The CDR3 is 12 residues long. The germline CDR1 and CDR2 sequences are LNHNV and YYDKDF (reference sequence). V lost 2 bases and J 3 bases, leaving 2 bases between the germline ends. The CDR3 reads CATSRSYNEQFF. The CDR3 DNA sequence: TGTGCCACCAGCAGAAGCTACAATGAGCAGTTCTTC.

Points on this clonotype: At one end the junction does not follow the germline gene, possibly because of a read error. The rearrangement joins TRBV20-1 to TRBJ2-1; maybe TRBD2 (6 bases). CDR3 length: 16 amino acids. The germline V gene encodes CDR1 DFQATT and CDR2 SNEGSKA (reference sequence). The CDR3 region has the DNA TGCAGTGCTATACTAGCTTGGGCGGGCTCCGACAATGAGCAGTTCTTC. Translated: CSAILAWAGSDNEQFF.